Each of the 13 T cell receptor beta chains below was sequenced from the same sample in a study of long-term antiretroviral therapy in people with HIV. Version v3.0 of the immunoSEQ assay ran at survey level. The assay was immunoSEQ multiplex PCR, and TCRdb's table has in-frame clones only and misses some. The sample yields around 20,000 clones, approximately 92% seen once. This sample comprised unsorted PBMCs, obtained 4.2 years after starting antiretroviral therapy. The receptor source for this set is a man in his fifties or sixties with HIV.

J is TRBJ2-1 and V is TRBV6-5; D is tentatively TRBD1 or TRBD2 (5 bases each). Looked up from germline, CDR1 is MNHEY and CDR2 is SVGAGI. The CDR3 loop spans 12 amino acids. V was pared by 4 bases and J by 8 bases, with 9 bases between. Written as DNA, the CDR3 is TGTGCCAGCAGTTTGGGGGAAGATGAGCAGTTCTTC. This sequence encodes CASSLGEDEQFF.

This clone has only one observation. The rearrangement uses TRBV28 and TRBJ2-3; D gene ambiguous. Germline lookup yields CDR1 MDHEN and CDR2 SYDVKM. The ends were cut back, 3 bases at V and 1 base at J, with 8 bases in the middle. The CDR3 is made up of 14 amino acids. The CDR3 is CASSFLSGTDTQYF. The CDR3 DNA follows: TGTGCCAGCAGTTTCCTAAGCGGCACAGATACGCAGTATTTT.

V and J are TRBV19 and TRBJ1-5; perhaps TRBD1 as D (5 bases). V gave up 8 bases and J gave up 2 bases, with 19 bases separating them. CDR3 length: 16 amino acids. Per germline, CDR1 LNHDA and CDR2 SQIVND (reference sequence). The CDR3 DNA sequence: TGTGCCAGTCTTCGTGGGGTAGGGACTGGCAATCAGCCCCAGCATTTT. Translating it yields CASLRGVGTGNQPQHF.

The V gene is TRBV5-4, the J gene TRBJ1-3; 10 positions match TRBD1. The germline gives CDR1 SGHNT, CDR2 YYREEE (reference sequence). The CDR3 runs to 15 residues. J gave up 2 bases and V 3 bases, and 2 bases lay outside the gene matches. The CDR3 here is CASSWDRGPGNTIYF. CDR3 coding DNA: TGTGCCAGCAGCTGGGACAGGGGACCTGGAAACACCATATATTTT.

The V and J genes are TRBV4-3 and TRBJ2-7, with 9 bases identical to TRBD1. Per germline, CDR1 LGHNA and CDR2 YSLEER. This CDR3 is 15 amino acids long. Trimming removed 1 base from V and 3 bases from J; junction bases left unmatched: 4. For the CDR3, the DNA is TGCGCCAGCAGCCAAGCAACAGGGGGCAGCTACGAGCAGTACTTC. This codes for CASSQATGGSYEQYF.

The chain links TRBV18 to TRBJ2-3, with 10 bases aligning to TRBD2. Germline V gene sequence: CDR1 KGHSH, CDR2 LQKENI. V was pared by 6 bases and J by 2 bases, with 11 bases of the junction left unmatched. The CDR3 spans 17 residues. The CDR3 loop is CASSRSRSGGATDTQYF. CDR3 sequence (DNA): TGTGCCAGCTCGCGCTCAAGAAGCGGGGGGGCCACAGATACGCAGTATTTT.

This clone was seen once. The rearrangement joins TRBV27 to TRBJ1-1, with D possibly matching TRBD1 (6 bases). CDR3 length: 14 amino acids. Germline loops: CDR1 MNHEY, CDR2 SMNVEV (reference sequence). Between the trimmed V and J ends, which lost 6 bases and 2 bases, there was a span of 13 bases. CDR3: CASRPGGSNTEAFF. CDR3 nucleotide sequence: TGTGCCAGCAGGCCGGGGGGCTCCAACACTGAAGCTTTCTTT.

This chain connects TRBV9 to TRBJ1-2, with D perhaps TRBD1 (6 bases). V lost 4 bases to trimming and J lost 0 bases, with 13 bases between them. CDR3 length: 15 residues. The germline gives CDR1 SGDLS, CDR2 YYNGEE. In nucleotides, the CDR3 is TGTGCCAGCAGCCCCCGGGACACCTCTAACTATGGCTACACCTTC. Its translation is CASSPRDTSNYGYTF.

This clone was counted once. The chain carries TRBV15 and TRBJ2-7; D gene ambiguous. Per the germline V gene, CDR1 is LNHNV and CDR2 is YYDKDF (reference sequence). The CDR3 spans 13 residues. V shed 6 bases and J shed 0 bases, with 9 bases lying between them. The CDR3 nucleotides are TGTGCCACCAGTACCAGGAGCTCCTACGAGCAGTACTTC. Its translation: CATSTRSSYEQYF.

J is TRBJ1-2 and V is TRBV5-1; 9 positions match TRBD1. In germline, CDR1 is SGHRS, CDR2 YFSETQ. V shed 4 bases and J 8 bases; nucleotides not matched to a gene: 6. The CDR3 contains 13 residues. CDR3: CASSQGQGQGYTF. In DNA, the CDR3 is TGCGCCAGCAGCCAGGGACAGGGCCAAGGCTACACCTTC.

The chain has TRBV4-3 and TRBJ1-6; possible D gene TRBD1, 6 bases. V gave up 1 base and J gave up 5 bases, with 9 bases separating them. The CDR3 length is 15 residues. The germline V gene has CDR1 LGHNA and CDR2 YSLEER. In DNA, the CDR3 is TGCGCCAGCAGCCAAGGAAAGGGGGATAATTCACCCCTCCACTTT. Residues: CASSQGKGDNSPLHF.

The gene calls are TRBV5-1 and TRBJ2-2; 7 bases line up with TRBD1. This CDR3 is built from 16 residues. The germline V gene encodes CDR1 SGHRS and CDR2 YFSETQ. V lost 0 bases and J lost 5; bases outside the gene matches: 7. The CDR3 region has the DNA TGCGCCAGCAGCTTGGAAGGGGGCAGGGGTACCGGGGAGCTGTTTTTT. It codes for CASSLEGGRGTGELFF.

Written as DNA, the CDR3 is TGTGCCAGTTCCACGGGGGCGAACACCGGGGAGCTGTTTTTT. Translation: CASSTGANTGELFF. This chain uses TRBV19 with TRBJ2-2; D is perhaps TRBD2 (6 bases). Germline CDR1 reads LNHDA; CDR2 reads SQIVND (reference sequence). This CDR3 contains 14 residues. The V end was cut by 8 bases, the J end by 0 bases, with 10 bases between.